The rows below give T cell receptor beta chains drawn from one sample of a study of blood T cells in healthy people across ages. Via MiXCR, TCRdb re-called the 5' RACE reads, giving one row per CDR3 protein. This sample yields over a million distinct CDR3 sequences, of which around 43% are seen a single time; about 20% belongs to the top ten. Sequencing was performed on blood. The receptors here all came from a woman aged 55-69 years in good health. Both conserved end residues are part of each CDR3. Each record gives: clone size, V gene, D gene, J gene, CDR3 DNA, CDR3 protein. A D gene is named only where the DNA matches it firmly. A row's size may be missing; if present it is once, few, many or a size class.

size: -
V: TRBV7-9
D: -
J: TRBJ2-1
DNA: TGTGCCAGCAGCTTAGGGTCCGGGAGTTACTACAATGAGCAGTTCTTC
CDR3: CASSLGSGSYYNEQFF

size: -
V: TRBV10-3
D: TRBD1
J: TRBJ1-2
DNA: TGTGCCATCAGTGATAGGACAGGGGAAGCTAACTATGGCTACACCTTC
CDR3: CAISDRTGEANYGYTF

size: few
V: TRBV12-3/TRBV12-4
D: TRBD1
J: TRBJ2-4
DNA: TGTGCCAGCAGTTCCCGGGACAGGGTCAACATTCAGTACTTC
CDR3: CASSSRDRVNIQYF

size: -
V: TRBV5-6
D: -
J: TRBJ2-3
DNA: TGTGCCAGCAGCTTTGTCGGGATGAGCACAGATACGCAGTATTTT
CDR3: CASSFVGMSTDTQYF

size: few
V: TRBV6-2/TRBV6-3
D: TRBD1
J: TRBJ1-5
DNA: TGTGCCAGCGACAGGGGGAATCAGCCCCAGCATTTT
CDR3: CASDRGNQPQHF

size: few
V: TRBV12-3/TRBV12-4
D: -
J: TRBJ2-7
DNA: TGTGCCAGCAGGGGCGGAGGTGCGACACTGAGCTCCTACGAGCAGTACTTC
CDR3: CASRGGGATLSSYEQYF

size: -
V: TRBV5-1
D: -
J: TRBJ1-1
DNA: TGCGCCAGCAGCTTGGAACCAAAGGTGAACACTGAAGCTTTCTTT
CDR3: CASSLEPKVNTEAFF

size: -
V: TRBV27
D: -
J: TRBJ1-1
DNA: TGTGCCAGCAGTAATACGGGGGTCGCTACTGAAGCTTTCTTT
CDR3: CASSNTGVATEAFF

size: -
V: TRBV29-1
D: -
J: TRBJ2-2
DNA: TGCAGCGCCGTGAAGGGGGCGAACACCGGGGAGCTGTTTTTT
CDR3: CSAVKGANTGELFF

size: -
V: TRBV5-1
D: TRBD1
J: TRBJ2-7
DNA: TGCGCCAGCAGCCGACCTCTGGGACAGATATCCTACGAGCAGTACTTC
CDR3: CASSRPLGQISYEQYF

size: -
V: TRBV10-1
D: TRBD2
J: TRBJ2-5
DNA: TGCGCCAGCAGTGAGGTTGGGGCTAGCGGGACGCAAGAGACCCAGTACTTC
CDR3: CASSEVGASGTQETQYF

size: few
V: TRBV27
D: -
J: TRBJ1-1
DNA: TGTGCCAGCAGGCCCCACGGGAACACTGAAGCTTTCTTT
CDR3: CASRPHGNTEAFF

size: few
V: TRBV20-1
D: -
J: TRBJ2-4
DNA: TGCAGTGCTAGAGATAGCCCCGGGGCCAAAAACATTCAGTACTTC
CDR3: CSARDSPGAKNIQYF

size: -
V: TRBV27
D: -
J: TRBJ2-6
DNA: TGTGCCATCCATTCCGGGGCCAACGTCCTGACTTTC
CDR3: CAIHSGANVLTF

size: -
V: TRBV7-2
D: TRBD2
J: TRBJ2-5
DNA: TGTGCCAGCAGCCTCACTAGCGGGAACCACAATGAGCAGTACTTC
CDR3: CASSLTSGNHNEQYF

size: -
V: TRBV2
D: -
J: TRBJ2-7
DNA: TGTGCCAGCAGTGGCGAGGACGAGCAGTACTTC
CDR3: CASSGEDEQYF

size: -
V: TRBV20-1
D: -
J: TRBJ2-6
DNA: TGCAGTGCCCCTGGGGCAGGGTTGGGCTCTGGGGCCAACGTCCTGACTTTC
CDR3: CSAPGAGLGSGANVLTF

size: -
V: TRBV5-1
D: TRBD2
J: TRBJ2-1
DNA: TGCGCCAGCAGCCGCGGACTAGCGGGACCCAATGAGCAGTTCTTC
CDR3: CASSRGLAGPNEQFF

size: few
V: TRBV3-1
D: TRBD2
J: TRBJ2-3
DNA: TGTGCCAGCAGCCAAGATCTGCGGGGGATCACAGATACGCAGTATTTT
CDR3: CASSQDLRGITDTQYF

size: -
V: TRBV29-1
D: TRBD2
J: TRBJ2-7
DNA: TGCAGCGTTGAACTAGCGGGGAAGCAGTACTTC
CDR3: CSVELAGKQYF

size: once
V: TRBV6-1
D: -
J: TRBJ2-4
DNA: TGTGCCTCGATGAGGGCAGGGAGGTACAATGAGCAGTACTTC
CDR3: CASMRAGRYNEQYF

size: few
V: TRBV2
D: TRBD2
J: TRBJ2-5
DNA: TGTGCCAGCAGTGACGCGGGAGGGAAGTACCAAGAGACCCAGTACTTC
CDR3: CASSDAGGKYQETQYF

size: -
V: TRBV11-2
D: TRBD1
J: TRBJ2-5
DNA: TGTGCCAGCAGCTTTGACAGGGTTGTATTCAAGACCCAGTACTTC
CDR3: CASSFDRVVFKTQYF

size: few
V: TRBV5-1
D: -
J: TRBJ1-5
DNA: TGCGCCAGCAGCTTGGAATGGGATCAGCCCCAGCATTTT
CDR3: CASSLEWDQPQHF

size: -
V: TRBV7-9
D: -
J: TRBJ2-5
DNA: TGTGCAACCTGGGAGGCCAACCAAGAGACCCAGTACTTC
CDR3: CATWEANQETQYF

size: -
V: TRBV6-1
D: -
J: TRBJ2-7
DNA: TGTGCCAGCGGGTCCAGGGGCTCCTACGAGCAGTACTTC
CDR3: CASGSRGSYEQYF

size: few
V: TRBV9
D: TRBD1
J: TRBJ2-1
DNA: TGTGCCAGCAGCGTAGAACAGGGGGGCAAGGATGAGCAGTTCTTC
CDR3: CASSVEQGGKDEQFF

size: -
V: TRBV14
D: -
J: TRBJ1-2
DNA: TGTGCCAGCAGCCAAGAAGTCAGCCCGGGGTATGGCTACACCTTC
CDR3: CASSQEVSPGYGYTF

size: -
V: TRBV9
D: -
J: TRBJ1-5
DNA: TGTGCCAGCAGCGTAGAAGGCACAGTTGGTCAGCCCCAGCATTTT
CDR3: CASSVEGTVGQPQHF

size: -
V: TRBV29-1
D: -
J: TRBJ2-7
DNA: TGCAGCGTTGAAGGGAGGAGGGACACCTCCTACGAGCAGTACTTC
CDR3: CSVEGRRDTSYEQYF

size: -
V: TRBV5-1
D: TRBD1
J: TRBJ2-5
DNA: TGCGCCAGCAGCTCCTCGACAGGGTTGGGGGAGACCCAGTACTTC
CDR3: CASSSSTGLGETQYF

size: few
V: TRBV29-1
D: -
J: TRBJ2-1
DNA: TGCAGCGTTGCCGACATGGGAGTTTACAATGAGCAGTTCTTC
CDR3: CSVADMGVYNEQFF

size: -
V: TRBV6-1
D: -
J: TRBJ2-7
DNA: TGTGCCAGCAGTCCCGGAGCCGGCGGGGAGCAGTACTTC
CDR3: CASSPGAGGEQYF

size: few
V: TRBV10-3
D: TRBD2
J: TRBJ2-1
DNA: TGTGCCATCGTTGCTAGCGGGAGGGGTATTACTGAGCAGTTCTTC
CDR3: CAIVASGRGITEQFF

size: few
V: TRBV20-1
D: TRBD2
J: TRBJ2-7
DNA: TGCAGTGCTGACGGACTAGCGGGATCCTACGAGCAGTACTTC
CDR3: CSADGLAGSYEQYF

size: many
V: TRBV28
D: -
J: TRBJ2-7
DNA: TGTGCCAGCAGTATAGGAACCTACGAGCAGTACTTC
CDR3: CASSIGTYEQYF

size: few
V: TRBV14
D: TRBD2
J: TRBJ2-5
DNA: TGTGCCAGCAGCCAAGATATCAGACTAGCGGGTCGGGAGACCCAGTACTTC
CDR3: CASSQDIRLAGRETQYF

size: few
V: TRBV6-5
D: TRBD2
J: TRBJ2-7
DNA: TGTGCCAGCAGTTCACAAACTAGCGGGTTTAGCTACGAGCAGTACTTC
CDR3: CASSSQTSGFSYEQYF

size: few
V: TRBV20-1
D: -
J: TRBJ1-2
DNA: TGCAGTGCTAGGCTGCAGAACTATGGCTACACCTTC
CDR3: CSARLQNYGYTF

size: once
V: TRBV6-1
D: TRBD1
J: TRBJ1-1
DNA: TGTGCCAGCAGTGAATTAGGGACAGGGAGGGGAAAAGTTGAAGCTTTCTTT
CDR3: CASSELGTGRGKVEAFF

size: large
V: TRBV4-1
D: -
J: TRBJ2-1
DNA: TGCGCCAGCAGCCGCAACCAGGGAGGCAATGAGCAGTTCTTC
CDR3: CASSRNQGGNEQFF

size: -
V: TRBV6-5
D: TRBD2
J: TRBJ2-6
DNA: TGTGCCAGCAGTGCCGCGGGGGATGGGGCCAACGTCCTGACTTTC
CDR3: CASSAAGDGANVLTF

size: few
V: TRBV27
D: -
J: TRBJ1-2
DNA: TGTGCCAGCAGACTCTCCACGGCAGGGGTCTATGGCTACACCTTC
CDR3: CASRLSTAGVYGYTF

size: -
V: TRBV5-4
D: TRBD1
J: TRBJ1-2
DNA: TGTGCCAGCAGCTTTGGGACCAGGGGGATGTCCTATGGCTACACCTTC
CDR3: CASSFGTRGMSYGYTF

size: -
V: TRBV28
D: -
J: TRBJ2-7
DNA: TGTGCCAGCAGTTCAAACATTGGGGAGCAGTACTTC
CDR3: CASSSNIGEQYF

size: few
V: TRBV11-1
D: TRBD2
J: TRBJ2-7
DNA: TGTGCCAGCAGCTCTGGACTAGCGGGAGAAGGGACCTACGAGCAGTACTTC
CDR3: CASSSGLAGEGTYEQYF

size: -
V: TRBV5-1
D: -
J: TRBJ1-2
DNA: TGCGCCAGCAGCCAGGATAGGCGCTGGGGCTACACCTTC
CDR3: CASSQDRRWGYTF

size: -
V: TRBV7-8
D: -
J: TRBJ2-5
DNA: TGTGCCAGCAGCTACGGTCTAGGGGAGACCCAGTACTTC
CDR3: CASSYGLGETQYF

size: -
V: TRBV19
D: TRBD1
J: TRBJ2-7
DNA: TGTGCCAGTAGTACCCAGACAGGGTACGAGCAGTACTTC
CDR3: CASSTQTGYEQYF

size: -
V: TRBV27
D: -
J: TRBJ2-7
DNA: TGTGCCAGCAGTTTAATAGGCGACGAGCAGTACTTC
CDR3: CASSLIGDEQYF

size: many
V: TRBV4-2
D: TRBD1
J: TRBJ2-7
DNA: TGTGCCAGCAGCCAAGATGTCGGGACAGGGGGCATCTACGAGCAGTACTTC
CDR3: CASSQDVGTGGIYEQYF

size: -
V: TRBV7-9
D: TRBD1
J: TRBJ1-4
DNA: TGTGCCAGCAGAGGACAGGGCGAAAAACTGTTTTTT
CDR3: CASRGQGEKLFF

size: few
V: TRBV6-2/TRBV6-3
D: -
J: TRBJ2-7
DNA: TGTGCCAGCAGCGCACCAGGCGGGCGCTACGAGCAGTACTTC
CDR3: CASSAPGGRYEQYF